This T cell receptor (beta chain) was recovered during a study of blood T cell repertoires in COVID-19. Looking at the study overall: Italy, Spain and the United States were the sources of the convalescent and acute COVID-19 samples. T cells, B-cell-depleted T cells, or PBMCs supplied cDNA or gDNA.

Per the original data handling: Amplification of reference gene primers provided the estimated nucleated cell counts. Some clones are missing from TCRdb's copy, which holds only in-frame ones; the method was immunoSEQ multiplex PCR. The DNA was the basis for D and trimming; V, J and clone size are from that table. The data contain approximately 210,000 clones, about nine tenths of them seen just once; the ten biggest clones take up roughly 0.7%. V lost 6 bases, J lost 2 bases, and 6 bases stayed unmatched. Germline V gives CDR1 SEHNR, CDR2 FQNEAQ (reference sequence). The CDR3 runs to 14 residues. This clone was seen once.

The sequence was obtained from a man in his forties with acute or convalescent COVID-19. The chain has TRBV7-9 and TRBJ2-7, with 8 nucleotides matching TRBD1. What was sequenced was peripheral blood. In DNA, the CDR3 is TGTGCCAGCAGGCCGGGACAGGCAACCTACGAGCAGTACTTC. Translation gives CASRPGQATYEQYF.